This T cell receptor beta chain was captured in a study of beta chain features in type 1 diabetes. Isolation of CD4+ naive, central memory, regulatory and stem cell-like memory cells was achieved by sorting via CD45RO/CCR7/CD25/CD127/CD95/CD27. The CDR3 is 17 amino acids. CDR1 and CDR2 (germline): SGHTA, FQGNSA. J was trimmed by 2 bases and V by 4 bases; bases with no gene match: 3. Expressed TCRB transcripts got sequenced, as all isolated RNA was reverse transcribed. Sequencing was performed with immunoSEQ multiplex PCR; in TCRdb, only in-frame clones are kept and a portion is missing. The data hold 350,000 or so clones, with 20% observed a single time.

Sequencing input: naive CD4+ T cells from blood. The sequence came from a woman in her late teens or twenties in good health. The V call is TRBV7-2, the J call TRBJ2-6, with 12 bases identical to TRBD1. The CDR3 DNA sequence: TGTGCCAGCAGCTCGGGACAGGGGGCTCCTGGGGCCAACGTCCTGACTTTC. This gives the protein CASSSGQGAPGANVLTF.